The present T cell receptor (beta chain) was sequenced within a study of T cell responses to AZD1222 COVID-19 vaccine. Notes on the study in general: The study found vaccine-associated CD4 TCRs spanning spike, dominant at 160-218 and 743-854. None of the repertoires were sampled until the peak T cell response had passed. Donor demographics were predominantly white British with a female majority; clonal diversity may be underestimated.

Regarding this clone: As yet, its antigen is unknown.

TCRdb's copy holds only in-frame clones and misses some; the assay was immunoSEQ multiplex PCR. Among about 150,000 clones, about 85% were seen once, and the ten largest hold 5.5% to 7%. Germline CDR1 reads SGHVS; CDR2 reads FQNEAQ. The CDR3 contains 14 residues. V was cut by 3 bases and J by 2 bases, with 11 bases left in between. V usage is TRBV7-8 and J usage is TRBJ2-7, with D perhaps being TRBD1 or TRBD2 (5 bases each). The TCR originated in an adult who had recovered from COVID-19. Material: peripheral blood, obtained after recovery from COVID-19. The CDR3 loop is CASSLGTGPYEQYF. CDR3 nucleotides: TGTGCCAGCAGCTTGGGGACGGGGCCCTACGAGCAGTACTTC.